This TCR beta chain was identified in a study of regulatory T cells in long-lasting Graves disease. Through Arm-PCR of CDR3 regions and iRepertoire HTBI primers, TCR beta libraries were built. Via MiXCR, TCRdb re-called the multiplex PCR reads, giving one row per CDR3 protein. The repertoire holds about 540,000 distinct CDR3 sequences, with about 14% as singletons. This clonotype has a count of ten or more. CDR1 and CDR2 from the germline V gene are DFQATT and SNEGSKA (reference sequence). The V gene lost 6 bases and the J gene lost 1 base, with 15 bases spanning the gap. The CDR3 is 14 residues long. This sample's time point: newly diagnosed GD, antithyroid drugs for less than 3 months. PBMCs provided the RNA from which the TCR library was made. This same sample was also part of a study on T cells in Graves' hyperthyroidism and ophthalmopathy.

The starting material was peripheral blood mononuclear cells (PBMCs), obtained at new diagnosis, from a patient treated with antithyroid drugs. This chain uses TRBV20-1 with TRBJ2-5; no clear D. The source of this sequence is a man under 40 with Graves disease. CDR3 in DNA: TGCAGTGCCCCCCGACTCGCCACCCAAGAGACCCAGTACTTC. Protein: CSAPRLATQETQYF.